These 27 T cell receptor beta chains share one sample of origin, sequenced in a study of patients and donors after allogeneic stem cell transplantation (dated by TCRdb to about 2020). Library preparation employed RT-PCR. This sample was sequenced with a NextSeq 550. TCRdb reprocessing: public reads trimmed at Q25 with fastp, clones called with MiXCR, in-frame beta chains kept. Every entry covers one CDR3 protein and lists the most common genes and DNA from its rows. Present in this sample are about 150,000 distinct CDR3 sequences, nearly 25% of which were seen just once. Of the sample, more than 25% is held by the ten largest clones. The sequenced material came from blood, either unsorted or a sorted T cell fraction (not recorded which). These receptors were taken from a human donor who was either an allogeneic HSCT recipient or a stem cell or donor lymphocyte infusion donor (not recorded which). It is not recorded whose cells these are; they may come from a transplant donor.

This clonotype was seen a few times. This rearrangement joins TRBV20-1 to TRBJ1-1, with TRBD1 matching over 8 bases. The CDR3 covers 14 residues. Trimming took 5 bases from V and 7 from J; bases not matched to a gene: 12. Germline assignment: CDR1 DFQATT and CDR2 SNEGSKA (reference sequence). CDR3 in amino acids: CSAGGLGTGLEAFF. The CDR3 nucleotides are TGCAGTGCTGGGGGGTTGGGGACAGGACTTGAAGCTTTCTTT.

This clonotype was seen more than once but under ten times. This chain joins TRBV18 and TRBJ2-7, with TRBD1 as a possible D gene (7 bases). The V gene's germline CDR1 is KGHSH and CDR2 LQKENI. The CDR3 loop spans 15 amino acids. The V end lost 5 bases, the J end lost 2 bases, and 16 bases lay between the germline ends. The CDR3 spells CASSEVAGGTYEQYF. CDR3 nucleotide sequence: TGTGCCAGCTCAGAAGTAGCAGGGGGGACCTACGAGCAGTACTTC.

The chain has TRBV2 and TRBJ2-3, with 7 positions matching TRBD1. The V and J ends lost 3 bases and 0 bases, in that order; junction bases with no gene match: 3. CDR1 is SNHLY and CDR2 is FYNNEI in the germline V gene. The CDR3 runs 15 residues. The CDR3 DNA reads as TGTGCCAGCAGTGATCCGGGACAGAGCACAGATACGCAGTATTTT. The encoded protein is CASSDPGQSTDTQYF. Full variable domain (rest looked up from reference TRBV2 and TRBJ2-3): EPEVTQTPSHQVTQMGQEVILRCVPISNHLYFYWYRQILGQKVEFLVSFYNNEISEKSEIFDDQFSVERPDGSNFTLKIRSTKLEDSAMYFCASSDPGQSTDTQYFGPGTRLTVL.

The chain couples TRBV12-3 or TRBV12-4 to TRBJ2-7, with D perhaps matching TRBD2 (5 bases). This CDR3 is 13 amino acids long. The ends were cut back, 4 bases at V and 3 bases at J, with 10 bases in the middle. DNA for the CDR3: TGTGCCAGCAGTTCGGCTGAGGGCTACGAGCAGTACTTC. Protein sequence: CASSSAEGYEQYF.

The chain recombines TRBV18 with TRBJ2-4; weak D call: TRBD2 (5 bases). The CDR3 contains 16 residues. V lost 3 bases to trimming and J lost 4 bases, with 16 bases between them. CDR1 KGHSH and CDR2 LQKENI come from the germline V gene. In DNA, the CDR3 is TGTGCCAGCTCACCCCTCTCCGCCTGGGAGAAAAACATTCAGTACTTC. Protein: CASSPLSAWEKNIQYF.

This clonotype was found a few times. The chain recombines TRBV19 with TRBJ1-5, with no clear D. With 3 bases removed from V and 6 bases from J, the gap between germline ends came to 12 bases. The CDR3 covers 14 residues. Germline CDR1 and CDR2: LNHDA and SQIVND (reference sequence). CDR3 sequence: CASSMSGDRQPQHF. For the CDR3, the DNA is TGTGCCAGTAGTATGTCTGGGGATCGTCAGCCCCAGCATTTT.

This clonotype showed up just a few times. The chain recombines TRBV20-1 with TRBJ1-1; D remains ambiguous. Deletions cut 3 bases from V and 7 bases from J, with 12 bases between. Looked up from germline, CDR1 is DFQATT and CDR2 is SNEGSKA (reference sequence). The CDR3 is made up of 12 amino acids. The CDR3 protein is CSASRTGVEAFF. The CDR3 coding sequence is TGCAGTGCTAGCCGTACTGGGGTTGAAGCTTTCTTT.

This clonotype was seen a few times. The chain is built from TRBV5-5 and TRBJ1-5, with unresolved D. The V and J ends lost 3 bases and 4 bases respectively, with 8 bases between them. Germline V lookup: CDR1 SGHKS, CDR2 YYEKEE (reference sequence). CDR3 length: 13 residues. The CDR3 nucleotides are TGTGCCAGCAGCTCAATATTGAATCAGCCCCAGCATTTT. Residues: CASSSILNQPQHF.

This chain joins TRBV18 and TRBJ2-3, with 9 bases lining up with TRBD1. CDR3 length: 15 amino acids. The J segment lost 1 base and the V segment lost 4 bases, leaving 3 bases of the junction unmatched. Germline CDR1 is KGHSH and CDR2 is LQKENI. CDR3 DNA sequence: TGTGCCAGCTCACACAGGGGGCAAGGCACAGATACGCAGTATTTT. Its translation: CASSHRGQGTDTQYF.

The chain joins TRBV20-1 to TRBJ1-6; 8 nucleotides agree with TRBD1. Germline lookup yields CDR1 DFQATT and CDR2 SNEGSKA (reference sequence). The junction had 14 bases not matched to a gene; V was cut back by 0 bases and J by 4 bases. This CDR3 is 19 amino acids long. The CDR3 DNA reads TGCAGTGCTAGAGATAATTCGGACAGGGCAGTTCAGTATAATTCACCCCTCCACTTT. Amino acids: CSARDNSDRAVQYNSPLHF.

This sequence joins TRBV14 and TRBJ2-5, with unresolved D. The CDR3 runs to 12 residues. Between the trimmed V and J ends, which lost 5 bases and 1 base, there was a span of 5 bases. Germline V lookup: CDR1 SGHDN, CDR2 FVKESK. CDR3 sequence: CASSEVQETQYF. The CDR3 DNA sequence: TGTGCCAGCAGCGAGGTCCAAGAGACCCAGTACTTC.

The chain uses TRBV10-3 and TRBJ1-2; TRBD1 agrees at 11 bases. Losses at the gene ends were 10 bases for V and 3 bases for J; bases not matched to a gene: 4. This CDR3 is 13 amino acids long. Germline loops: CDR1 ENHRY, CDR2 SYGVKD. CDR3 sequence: CATRTGGDYGYTF. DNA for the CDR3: TGTGCCACCCGGACAGGGGGCGACTATGGCTACACCTTC.

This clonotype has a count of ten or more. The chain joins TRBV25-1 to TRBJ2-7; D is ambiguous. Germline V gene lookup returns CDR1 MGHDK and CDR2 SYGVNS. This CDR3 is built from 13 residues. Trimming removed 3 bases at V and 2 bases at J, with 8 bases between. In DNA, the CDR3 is TGTGCCAGCAGTGACAGAGTTACCTACGAGCAGTACTTC. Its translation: CASSDRVTYEQYF.

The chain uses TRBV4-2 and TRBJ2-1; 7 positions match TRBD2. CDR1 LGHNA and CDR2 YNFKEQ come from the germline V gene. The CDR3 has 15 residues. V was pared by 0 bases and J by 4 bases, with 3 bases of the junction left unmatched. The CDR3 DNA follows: TGTGCCAGCAGCCAAGAGCGGGAGTGGTACAATGAGCAGTTCTTC. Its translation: CASSQEREWYNEQFF.

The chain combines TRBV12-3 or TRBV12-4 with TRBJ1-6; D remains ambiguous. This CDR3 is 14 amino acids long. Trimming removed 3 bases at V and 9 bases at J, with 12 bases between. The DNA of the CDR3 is TGTGCCAGCAGTTTGGCCAGGAACGGTTCACCCCTCCACTTT. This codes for CASSLARNGSPLHF.

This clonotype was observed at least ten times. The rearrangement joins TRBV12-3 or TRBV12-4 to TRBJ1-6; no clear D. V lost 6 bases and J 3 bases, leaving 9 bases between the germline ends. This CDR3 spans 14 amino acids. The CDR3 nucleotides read TGTGCCAGCAGCCATACTAGCTATAATTCACCCCTCCACTTT. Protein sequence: CASSHTSYNSPLHF.

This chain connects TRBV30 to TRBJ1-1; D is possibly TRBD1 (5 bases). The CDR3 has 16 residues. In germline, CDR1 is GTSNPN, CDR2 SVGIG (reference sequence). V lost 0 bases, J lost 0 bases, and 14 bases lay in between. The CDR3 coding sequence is TGTGCCTGGAGTGTAGGCGCAGGGATCATGAACACTGAAGCTTTCTTT. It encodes CAWSVGAGIMNTEAFF.

The CDR3 region is CASSNRDHNEQFF. DNA for the CDR3: TGTGCCAGCTCAAACCGGGACCACAATGAGCAGTTCTTC. The rearrangement links TRBV18 to TRBJ2-1; D may correspond to TRBD1 or TRBD2 (5 bases each). The CDR3 consists of 13 residues. The V gene's germline CDR1 is KGHSH and CDR2 LQKENI. Trimming cost V 5 bases and J 5 bases, with 10 bases left between them.

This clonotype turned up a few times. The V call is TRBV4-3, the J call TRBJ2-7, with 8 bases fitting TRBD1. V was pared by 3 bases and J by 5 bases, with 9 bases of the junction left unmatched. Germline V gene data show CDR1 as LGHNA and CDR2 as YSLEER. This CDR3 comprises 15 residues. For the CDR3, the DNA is TGCGCCAGCAGCCATTCGGACAGGGATAGGGACGAGCAGTACTTC. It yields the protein CASSHSDRDRDEQYF.

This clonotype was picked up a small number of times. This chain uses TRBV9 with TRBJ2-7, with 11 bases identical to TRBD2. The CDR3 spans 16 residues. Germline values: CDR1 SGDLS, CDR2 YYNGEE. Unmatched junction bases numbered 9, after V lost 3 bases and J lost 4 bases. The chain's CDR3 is CASSATLAGGMYEQYF. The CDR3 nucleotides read TGTGCCAGCAGCGCCACTCTAGCGGGAGGTATGTACGAGCAGTACTTC.

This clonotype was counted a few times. Here the CDR3 reads CASSPGQKETQYF. CDR3 nucleotide sequence: TGTGCCAGCTCACCGGGACAGAAAGAGACCCAGTACTTC. The chain links TRBV18 to TRBJ2-5; TRBD1 matches 7 bases. The CDR3 has 13 amino acids. The junction had 1 base not matched to a gene; V was cut back by 3 bases and J by 3 bases. In germline, CDR1 is KGHSH, CDR2 LQKENI.

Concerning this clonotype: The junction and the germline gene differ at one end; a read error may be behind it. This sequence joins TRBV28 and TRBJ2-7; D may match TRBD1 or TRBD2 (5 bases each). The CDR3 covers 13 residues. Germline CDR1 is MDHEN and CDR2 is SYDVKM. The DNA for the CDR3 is TGTGCCAGCAGTTTTCGTACCCGGGACCGATTAAACTTC. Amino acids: CASSFRTRDRLNF.

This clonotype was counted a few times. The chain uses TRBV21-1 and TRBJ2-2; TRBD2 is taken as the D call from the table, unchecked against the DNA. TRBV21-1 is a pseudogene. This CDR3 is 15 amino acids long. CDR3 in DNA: TGTGCCAGCAGCAAAGTTGAGGGCCACACCGGGGAGCTGTTTTTT. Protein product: CASSKVEGHTGELFF.

The CDR3 sequence: CSVGFGEAFF. The CDR3 DNA reads TGCAGCGTAGGGTTTGGTGAAGCTTTCTTT. The V and J genes are TRBV29-1 and TRBJ1-1; D is ambiguous. This CDR3 is built from 10 residues. Germline V gives CDR1 SQVTM, CDR2 ANQGSEA. Trimming shortened V by 6 bases and J by 7 bases, and 9 bases separated the two germline ends.

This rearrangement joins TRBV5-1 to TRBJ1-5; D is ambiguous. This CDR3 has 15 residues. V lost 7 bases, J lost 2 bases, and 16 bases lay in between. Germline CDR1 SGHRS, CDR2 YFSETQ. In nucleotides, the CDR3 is TGCGCCAGCGTACCTACTGGGGTTCGCAATCAGCCCCAGCATTTT. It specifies CASVPTGVRNQPQHF.

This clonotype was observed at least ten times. The CDR3 DNA is TGCGCCAGCAGCTTGAGCCCGTACATACTTCTCTTCTATGGCTACACCTTC. Translating it yields CASSLSPYILLFYGYTF. V usage is TRBV5-1 and J usage is TRBJ1-2, with D uncertain. This CDR3 has 17 amino acids. Trimming took off 1 base at V and 4 bases at J, with 20 bases between the two ends. Germline V lookup: CDR1 SGHRS, CDR2 YFSETQ.

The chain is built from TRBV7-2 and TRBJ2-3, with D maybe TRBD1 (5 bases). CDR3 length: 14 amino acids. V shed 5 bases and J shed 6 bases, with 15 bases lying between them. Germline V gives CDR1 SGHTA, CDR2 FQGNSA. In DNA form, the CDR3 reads TGTGCCAGCAGCCCCGGCAGGGTCCCCGATACGCAGTATTTT. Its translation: CASSPGRVPDTQYF.